A selection of T cell receptor beta chains follows, all from one sample in a study of blood T cell repertoires in COVID-19. Sequencing used immunoSEQ multiplex PCR; TCRdb keeps in-frame clones, though not all of them. The sample lists 250,000 to 350,000 clones; about 87% were seen once. Sequences were obtained from peripheral blood. Source of these receptors: a young woman who had recovered from COVID-19. The CDR3 runs from the conserved cysteine through the conserved F or W. The D gene is left open where the match is weak. The size of a clone is reported for some rows only, either as once, few or many, or as a class for expanded clones.

clone size	V gene	J gene	D gene	CDR3 DNA	CDR3 protein
.	TRBV9	TRBJ1-6	.	TGTGCCAGCAGCGCGTCCCAAGGAGCTAATTCACCCCTCCACTTT	CASSASQGANSPLHF
.	TRBV4-1	TRBJ2-4	.	TGCGCCAGCAGCCAACCGGGGACCAAAAACATTCAGTACTTC	CASSQPGTKNIQYF
.	TRBV18	TRBJ2-7	.	TGTGCCAGCTCACCAGAGAGGGACGAGCAGTACTTC	CASSPERDEQYF
.	TRBV27	TRBJ1-6	TRBD1	TGTGCCAGCAGTTTTGGGACAGGCAATTCACCCCTCCACTTT	CASSFGTGNSPLHF
.	TRBV6-5	TRBJ1-1	TRBD1	TGTGCCAGCAGAAAGACAGGGTCAGAGAACACTGAAGCTTTCTTT	CASRKTGSENTEAFF
.	TRBV27	TRBJ2-1	TRBD2	TGTGCCAGCAGTTTAACACTAGCGTTTGAGCAGTTCTTC	CASSLTLAFEQFF
few	TRBV3-1/TRBV3-2	TRBJ1-1	TRBD1	TGTGCCAGCAGCCAGACAGGGGGGCCCCTGAACACTGAAGCTTTCTTT	CASSQTGGPLNTEAFF
.	TRBV24-1	TRBJ1-5	.	TGTGCCACTGGGGGGGGCTATAGCAATCAGCCCCAGCATTTT	CATGGGYSNQPQHF
once	TRBV20-1	TRBJ1-4	.	TGCAGTGCTAGTAATCCTGTTTTGGGCAAAAAACTGTTTTTT	CSASNPVLGKKLFF
.	TRBV29-1	TRBJ2-7	TRBD2	TGCAGCGTTGAAGATCTCGCGGGGGGCAGCAAACACGAGCAGTACTTC	CSVEDLAGGSKHEQYF
once	TRBV7-9	TRBJ1-2	TRBD1	TGTGCCAGCAGCACGGACAGGTCCTATGGCTACACCTTC	CASSTDRSYGYTF
.	TRBV2	TRBJ2-3	.	TGTGCCAGAGGGGGGGGGTCAGATACGCAGTATTTT	CARGGGSDTQYF
.	TRBV20-1	TRBJ2-7	.	TGCAGTGCTAGTCGGCGGCCAGATCGCTCCTACGAGCAGTACTTC	CSASRRPDRSYEQYF
few	TRBV28	TRBJ1-2	.	TGTGCCAGCAGTTTCACAATGAACTATGGCTACACCTTC	CASSFTMNYGYTF
.	TRBV6-1	TRBJ2-3	TRBD1	TGTGCCAGCGCGGGACAGGGCACAGATACGCAGTATTTT	CASAGQGTDTQYF
.	TRBV7-6	TRBJ2-5	TRBD2	TGTGCCAGCAGCGGAAACCCCCCTAGCGGGGCCCAAGAGACCCAGTACTTC	CASSGNPPSGAQETQYF
.	TRBV5-1	TRBJ1-2	.	TGCGCCAGCAGCTTACAGGCTAACTATGGCTACACCTTC	CASSLQANYGYTF
.	TRBV19	TRBJ2-2	TRBD2	TGTGCCAGTAGAACTAGCGGGGGGGCCACCGGGGAGCTGTTTTTT	CASRTSGGATGELFF
few	TRBV21-1	TRBJ1-6	.	TGTGCCAGCAGCCCCCGGACAGTTGCAAATTCACCCCTCCACTTT	CASSPRTVANSPLHF
many	TRBV5-4	TRBJ1-1	TRBD1	TGTGCCAGCAGCGTAGGACAGGGCGGCACTGAAGCTTTCTTT	CASSVGQGGTEAFF
.	TRBV19	TRBJ2-2	TRBD1	TGTGCCAGCCGGGACAGGGAAAATACCGGGGAGCTGTTTTTT	CASRDRENTGELFF
once	TRBV15	TRBJ1-2	.	TGTGCCACCAGCAGTAACACAGGAAGGACGACCTATGGCTACACCTTC	CATSSNTGRTTYGYTF
.	TRBV9	TRBJ2-5	TRBD2	TGTGCCAGCAGCTGGGGAGGGAAGCAAGAGACCCAGTACTTC	CASSWGGKQETQYF
.	TRBV7-9	TRBJ2-1	.	TGTGCCAGCAGCCCCCGGGGCGGGGTTGACAATGAGCAGTTCTTC	CASSPRGGVDNEQFF
.	TRBV19	TRBJ1-5	TRBD1	TGTGCCTCCTTACCGGGGACAGGGGGGACCTATAGCAATCAGCCCCAGCATTTT	CASLPGTGGTYSNQPQHF
.	TRBV2	TRBJ2-1	TRBD2	TGTGCCAGCAGCGCTCTGCGGGACTATAGAGAGCAGTTCTTC	CASSALRDYREQFF
.	TRBV4-2	TRBJ1-4	.	TGTGCCAGCAGCCAACGGACAGCAGTTAATGAAAAACTGTTTTTT	CASSQRTAVNEKLFF
.	TRBV18	TRBJ1-2	.	TGTGCCAGCTCCCCCGGGAATGGCTACACCTTC	CASSPGNGYTF
.	TRBV3-1/TRBV3-2	TRBJ1-1	.	TGTGCCAGCAGCCAAGTCCAGGGAGAAGCTTTCTTT	CASSQVQGEAFF